This is a list of T cell receptor beta chains from one sample in a study of cytomegalovirus exposure and HLA in healthy donors. The method was immunoSEQ multiplex PCR; TCRdb's version includes in-frame clones alone and lacks a portion of them. In the table there are about 150,000 clones, 55% to 85% of which are singletons. Sequenced: PBMCs. All receptors come from a man in his forties in good health and CMV-seronegative. Each CDR3 is given with its conserved first and last residue. A D gene is named only where the DNA matches it firmly. The size of a clone is reported for some rows only, either as once, few or many, or as a class for expanded clones.

V	D	J	size	DNA	CDR3
TRBV25-1	TRBD1	TRBJ1-1	NA	TGTGCCAGCAGTAACGACAGGGGGCCTGAAGCTTTCTTT	CASSNDRGPEAFF
TRBV4-3	NA	TRBJ2-2	NA	TGCGCCAGCAGCCTAGACCCCGGTGGCGGGACGAACACCGGGGAGCTGTTTTTT	CASSLDPGGGTNTGELFF
TRBV2	TRBD1	TRBJ1-5	NA	TGTGCCAGCAGAGGGGACAGGGGTGGGGGGCCCCAGCATTTT	CASRGDRGGGPQHF
TRBV11-2	NA	TRBJ2-7	NA	TGTGCCAGCAGCTTGGGCCACGAGCAGTACTTC	CASSLGHEQYF
TRBV19	TRBD1	TRBJ2-7	NA	TGTGCCAGTAGTCCCCGGGACAGGGATCGGGAGCAGTACTTC	CASSPRDRDREQYF
TRBV7-9	NA	TRBJ1-4	NA	TGTGCCAGCAGCTTTGGAGCAACTAATGAAAAACTGTTTTTT	CASSFGATNEKLFF
TRBV6-5	TRBD1	TRBJ2-7	NA	TGTGCCAGCAAAGGGACAGGGGTCCACGAGCAGTACTTC	CASKGTGVHEQYF
TRBV5-4	TRBD2	TRBJ2-1	NA	TGTGCCAGCAGCTTACCGGGACTAGCGGGAGTAAGGGAGCAGTTCTTC	CASSLPGLAGVREQFF
TRBV6-6	TRBD2	TRBJ2-7	NA	TGTGCCAGCTGGGGCGGGGGTATCCACTACGAGCAGTACTTC	CASWGGGIHYEQYF
TRBV6-1	NA	TRBJ2-1	NA	TGTGCCAGCAATGTGAACCGCCAGGGCCATGAGCAGTTCTTC	CASNVNRQGHEQFF
TRBV5-4	TRBD1	TRBJ2-7	few	TGTGCCAGCAGAGGACCGGGACAGAACGGAGAGCAGTACTTC	CASRGPGQNGEQYF
TRBV28	NA	TRBJ1-5	few	TGTGCCAGCGGCCGGGACACCGATTATAGCAATCAGCCCCAGAATTTT	CASGRDTDYSNQPQNF
TRBV19	TRBD1	TRBJ2-4	NA	TGTGCCAGTAGCAGGGACAGGGGGGACATTCAGTACTTC	CASSRDRGDIQYF
TRBV4-1	TRBD1	TRBJ2-6	few	TGCGCCAGCAGCCAACCCCAACAGGGGGCGGCTGGGGCCAACGTCCTGACTTTC	CASSQPQQGAAGANVLTF
TRBV7-9	NA	TRBJ2-3	NA	TGTGCCAGCAGCTTAACTGGAGTAGATACGCAGTATTTT	CASSLTGVDTQYF
TRBV5-4	TRBD1	TRBJ2-7	few	TGTGCCAGCAGCATCTCCCCGGGACAGGGCTCCTACGAGCAGTACTTC	CASSISPGQGSYEQYF
TRBV4-1	NA	TRBJ1-6	NA	TGCGCCAGCAGCCAAGGACAGTTTATGGTACCCCTCCACTTT	CASSQGQFMVPLHF
TRBV6-1	TRBD2	TRBJ2-3	NA	TGTGCCAGCAGTCCCGGACTAGCGACAGATACGCAGTATTTT	CASSPGLATDTQYF
TRBV5-1	TRBD2	TRBJ2-5	once	TGCGCCAGCAGCTTGGATGGTAGCGGGAATTCCTGGACCCAGTACTTC	CASSLDGSGNSWTQYF
TRBV19	NA	TRBJ2-2	NA	TGTGCCAGTAGTCAGATGGCAGGGACCGGGGAGCTGTTTTTT	CASSQMAGTGELFF
TRBV6-1	TRBD1	TRBJ2-7	NA	TGTGCCAGCTTCCCCCCCGCGGACAGGGGCTACGAGCAGTACTTC	CASFPPADRGYEQYF
TRBV28	TRBD2	TRBJ2-1	NA	TGTGCCAGCAGTTTCAGGGAGGTTAGCGGGAGGTCTTTAGAGCAGTTCTTC	CASSFREVSGRSLEQFF
TRBV5-4	NA	TRBJ1-1	few	TGTGCCAGCAGCTTGGTGGTCCCTGTTGGGGGGGATGACACTGAAGCTTTCTTT	CASSLVVPVGGDDTEAFF
TRBV5-1	TRBD2	TRBJ2-3	NA	TGCGCCAGCAGCTTGGGTAGCGGGGGTAGCACAGATACGCAGTATTTT	CASSLGSGGSTDTQYF
TRBV29-1	TRBD1	TRBJ1-5	NA	TGCAGCGTTGAGTTGACAGGGGGAAATCAGCCCCAGCATTTT	CSVELTGGNQPQHF
TRBV7-9	NA	TRBJ2-7	NA	TGTGCCAGCAGCTCGGACAGTGTCGAGCAGTACTTC	CASSSDSVEQYF
TRBV6-5	TRBD2	TRBJ2-5	NA	TGTGCCAGCAGTTACTCCAGGACTAGCGGGGGGGAGGCCCAGTACTTC	CASSYSRTSGGEAQYF
TRBV14	TRBD2	TRBJ2-3	NA	TGTGCCAGCAGCCAAGACGCTCCTTCTAGCGGGATAGTATCAGATACGCAGTATTTT	CASSQDAPSSGIVSDTQYF
TRBV4-1	NA	TRBJ2-2	NA	TGCGCCAGCAGCCCGTCCAGGCTGAACACCGGGGAGCTGTTTTTT	CASSPSRLNTGELFF
TRBV7-8	NA	TRBJ2-3	once	TGTGCCAGCAGCTTAGTTCCCAGTCGTACAGATACGCAGTATTTT	CASSLVPSRTDTQYF
TRBV19	TRBD1	TRBJ1-1	NA	TGTGCCAGTAGTATAAACAGGGGCAACACTGAAGCTTTCTTT	CASSINRGNTEAFF
TRBV9	NA	TRBJ1-2	few	TGTGCCAGCAGCGCCCAGGGCTATAGCTATGGCTACACCTTC	CASSAQGYSYGYTF
TRBV4-1	TRBD2	TRBJ2-7	NA	TGCGCCAGCAGCCCGCGGACTAGCGGCTACGAGCAGTACTTC	CASSPRTSGYEQYF
TRBV11-2	TRBD1	TRBJ2-7	NA	TGTGCCAGCAGCTTAACCCTAGGGGGCCTCTACGAGCAGTACTTC	CASSLTLGGLYEQYF
TRBV5-1	TRBD1	TRBJ2-2	NA	TGCGCCAGCAGCTTGTGGACAGGGGGTACCGGGGAGCTGTTTTTT	CASSLWTGGTGELFF
TRBV11-2	NA	TRBJ2-7	NA	TGTGCCAGCAGCTTAGTGGGGGGTCTCTTCTACGAGCAGTACTTC	CASSLVGGLFYEQYF
TRBV7-9	NA	TRBJ1-2	NA	TGTTCCAGCAGCTTAGCCGGGGAGGGATTGGATGGCTACACCTTC	CSSSLAGEGLDGYTF
TRBV19	NA	TRBJ2-1	NA	TGTGCCAGTAGTATAGGTACAACCCCCTACAATGAGCAGTTCTTC	CASSIGTTPYNEQFF
TRBV5-4	TRBD1	TRBJ1-1	few	TGTGCCAGCAGCCGGGGACAGGGGAGTGGGAACACTGAAGCTTTCTTT	CASSRGQGSGNTEAFF
TRBV5-1	NA	TRBJ1-6	NA	TGCGCCAGCAGCTTACAGGACAATTCACCCCTCCACTTT	CASSLQDNSPLHF
TRBV28	NA	TRBJ1-5	NA	TGTGCCAGTTGGACAGGCAATCAGCCCCAGCATTTT	CASWTGNQPQHF
TRBV4-3	TRBD2	TRBJ2-1	NA	TGCGCCAGCAGCCATCGGACTAGCGGGATTGGTAGGGATGAGCAGTTCTTC	CASSHRTSGIGRDEQFF
TRBV5-1	TRBD2	TRBJ2-7	NA	TGCGCCAGCAGCTTGGTACTAGCGGGAGGCTCCTACGAGCAGTACTTC	CASSLVLAGGSYEQYF
TRBV18	TRBD1	TRBJ2-1	NA	TGTGCCAGCTCGCCGGGGACAGGGCCCTACAATGAGCAGTTCTTC	CASSPGTGPYNEQFF
TRBV5-1	TRBD2	TRBJ2-7	NA	TGCGCCAGCAGCCTTAAAGCGGGAGGCCCCTCTTTATACGAGCAGTACTTC	CASSLKAGGPSLYEQYF
TRBV7-9	TRBD1	TRBJ1-1	NA	TGTGCCAGCGCGGGCAGGGACAGGGGAGCGGAATCGGACACTGAAGCTTTCTTT	CASAGRDRGAESDTEAFF
TRBV19	NA	TRBJ2-1	NA	TGTGCCAGTAGTATTGTAGCGGCCACGACCTACAATGAGCAGTTCTTC	CASSIVAATTYNEQFF
TRBV5-1	TRBD1	TRBJ2-7	NA	TGCGCCAGCAGCTCCGGGGGACAGGGAGCCTACGAGCAGTACTTC	CASSSGGQGAYEQYF
TRBV5-1	TRBD1	TRBJ1-2	NA	TGCGCCAGCAGCTTGGCAGGGGGCTTAAACTATGGCTACACCTTC	CASSLAGGLNYGYTF
TRBV5-4	TRBD1	TRBJ1-3	once	TGTGCCAGCAGCTTCACTTACGGGACAGCCGGGACGAACACCATATATTTT	CASSFTYGTAGTNTIYF
TRBV28	TRBD2	TRBJ2-5	NA	TGTGCCAGCAGTAGGCCACTAGCGGGAGGGGCAGAGACCCAGTACTTC	CASSRPLAGGAETQYF
TRBV9	TRBD2	TRBJ2-5	NA	TGTGCCAGCAGCGTAGGTGTAGCGGGGGAGGAGACCCAGTACTTC	CASSVGVAGEETQYF
TRBV6-1	NA	TRBJ1-2	NA	TGTGCCAGCACCCCCGGGGGGGGGAGGAACTATGGCTACACCTTC	CASTPGGGRNYGYTF